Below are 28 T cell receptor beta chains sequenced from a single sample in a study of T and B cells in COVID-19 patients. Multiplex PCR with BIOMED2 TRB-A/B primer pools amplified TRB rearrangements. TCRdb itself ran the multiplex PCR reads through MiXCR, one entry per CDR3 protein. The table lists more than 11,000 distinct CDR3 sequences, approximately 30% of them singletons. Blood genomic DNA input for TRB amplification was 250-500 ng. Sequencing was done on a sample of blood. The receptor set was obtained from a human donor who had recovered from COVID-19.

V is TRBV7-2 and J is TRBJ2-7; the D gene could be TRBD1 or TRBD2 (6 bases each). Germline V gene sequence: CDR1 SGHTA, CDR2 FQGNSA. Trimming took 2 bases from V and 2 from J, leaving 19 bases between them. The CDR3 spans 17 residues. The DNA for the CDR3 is TGTGCCAGCAGCTTAAACGTTTGGGGCGGGGACACCTACGAGCAGTACTTC. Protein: CASSLNVWGGDTYEQYF.

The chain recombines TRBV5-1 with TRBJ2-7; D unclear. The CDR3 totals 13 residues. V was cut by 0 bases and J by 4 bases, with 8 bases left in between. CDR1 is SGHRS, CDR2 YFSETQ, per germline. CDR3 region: CASSLEGSYEQYF. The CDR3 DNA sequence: TGCGCCAGCAGCTTGGAAGGGTCGTACGAGCAGTACTTC.

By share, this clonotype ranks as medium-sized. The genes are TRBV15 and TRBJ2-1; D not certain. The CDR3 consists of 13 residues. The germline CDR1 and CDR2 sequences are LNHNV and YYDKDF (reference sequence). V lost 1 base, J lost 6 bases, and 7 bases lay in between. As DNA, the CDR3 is TGTGCCACCAGCAGAGTGGTTGGCAATGAGCAGTTCTTC. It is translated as CATSRVVGNEQFF.

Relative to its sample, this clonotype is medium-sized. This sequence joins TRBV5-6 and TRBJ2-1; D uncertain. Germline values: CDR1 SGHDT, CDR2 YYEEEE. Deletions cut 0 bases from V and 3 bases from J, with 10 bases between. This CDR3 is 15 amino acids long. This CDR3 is CASSLVLEDYNEQFF. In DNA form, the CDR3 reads TGTGCCAGCAGCTTGGTCCTAGAGGACTACAATGAGCAGTTCTTC.

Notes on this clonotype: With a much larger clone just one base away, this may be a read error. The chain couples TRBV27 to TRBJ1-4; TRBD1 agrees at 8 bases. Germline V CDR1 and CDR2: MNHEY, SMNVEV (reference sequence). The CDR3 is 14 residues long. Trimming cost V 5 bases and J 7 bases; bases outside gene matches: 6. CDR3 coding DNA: TGTGCCAGCAGTCCGGACAGGGCGGCTGAAAAACTGTTTTTT. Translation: CASSPDRAAEKLFF.

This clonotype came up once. The CDR3 loop is CASSPYYGGEQFF. Here the CDR3 DNA reads TGTGCCAGCAGCCCTTATTACGGGGGTGAGCAGTTCTTC. The chain couples TRBV7-2 to TRBJ2-1, with a weak D call TRBD2 (6 bases). CDR1 and CDR2 (germline): SGHTA, FQGNSA. The CDR3 is 13 amino acids. Trimming left V 5 bases short and J 9 bases short, with 14 bases between.

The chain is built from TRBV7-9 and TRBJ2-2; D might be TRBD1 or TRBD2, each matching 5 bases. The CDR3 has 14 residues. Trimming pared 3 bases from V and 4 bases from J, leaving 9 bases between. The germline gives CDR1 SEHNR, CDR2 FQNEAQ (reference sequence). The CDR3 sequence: CASSFSGSTGELFF. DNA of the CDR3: TGTGCCAGCAGCTTCTCAGGGAGCACCGGGGAGCTGTTTTTT.

CDR3 sequence: CASRPAHSDQNEQYF. CDR3 bases: TGTGCCAGCAGGCCGGCCCATTCTGATCAGAACGAGCAGTACTTC. The chain uses TRBV7-4 and TRBJ2-7; the D is unclear. Germline V gene data show CDR1 as SGHVT and CDR2 as SQSDAQ. V was trimmed by 6 bases and J by 5 bases, leaving 20 bases between them. The CDR3 runs to 15 residues. The variable domain in full, with the rest retrieved from reference TRBV7-4 and TRBJ2-7, is GAGVSQSPRYKVAKRGRDVALRCDSISGHVTLYWYRQTLGQGSEVLTYSQSDAQRDKSGRPSGRFSAERPERSVSTLKIQRTEQGDSAVYLCASRPAHSDQNEQYFGPGTRLTVT.

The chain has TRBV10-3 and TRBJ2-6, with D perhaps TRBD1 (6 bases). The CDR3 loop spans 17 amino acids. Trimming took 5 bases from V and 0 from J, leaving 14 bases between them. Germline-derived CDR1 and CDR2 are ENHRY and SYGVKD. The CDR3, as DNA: TGTGCCATCAGTATGACAGGAAGATCCTCTGGGGCCAACGTCCTGACTTTC. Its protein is CAISMTGRSSGANVLTF.

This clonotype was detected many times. The CDR3 DNA reads TGTGCCAGCTCAACCATCGGGCGGGGCGAGCAGTACTTC. Its protein product is CASSTIGRGEQYF. The rearrangement uses TRBV18 and TRBJ2-7; D may be TRBD2 (6 bases). With 5 bases removed from V and 6 bases from J, the gap between germline ends came to 14 bases. Germline V CDR1 and CDR2: KGHSH, LQKENI. The CDR3 spans 13 residues.

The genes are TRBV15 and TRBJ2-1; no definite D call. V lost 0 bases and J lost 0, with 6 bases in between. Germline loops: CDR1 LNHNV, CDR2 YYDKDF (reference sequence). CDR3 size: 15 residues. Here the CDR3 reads CATSRDIGSYNEQFF. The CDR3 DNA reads TGTGCCACCAGCAGAGATATCGGCTCCTACAATGAGCAGTTCTTC.

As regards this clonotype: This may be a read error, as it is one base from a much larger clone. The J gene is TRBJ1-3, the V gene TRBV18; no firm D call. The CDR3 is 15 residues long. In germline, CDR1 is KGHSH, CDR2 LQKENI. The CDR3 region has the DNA TGTGCCAGCTTACCACCTAGGGCCACCTCAGACACCATATATTTT. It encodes CASLPPRATSDTIYF.

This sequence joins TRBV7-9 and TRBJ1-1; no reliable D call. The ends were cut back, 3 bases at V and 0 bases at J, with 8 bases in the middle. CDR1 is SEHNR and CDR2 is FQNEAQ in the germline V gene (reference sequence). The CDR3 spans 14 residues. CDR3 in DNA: TGTGCCAGCAGCTTTAGTCGTATGAACACTGAAGCTTTCTTT. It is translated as CASSFSRMNTEAFF.

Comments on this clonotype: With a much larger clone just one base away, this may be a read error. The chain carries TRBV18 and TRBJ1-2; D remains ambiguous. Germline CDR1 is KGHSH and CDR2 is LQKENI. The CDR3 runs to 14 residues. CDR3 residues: CSSSPPLENYGYTF. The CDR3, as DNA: TGTTCCAGCTCACCACCGTTGGAAAACTATGGCTACACCTTC.

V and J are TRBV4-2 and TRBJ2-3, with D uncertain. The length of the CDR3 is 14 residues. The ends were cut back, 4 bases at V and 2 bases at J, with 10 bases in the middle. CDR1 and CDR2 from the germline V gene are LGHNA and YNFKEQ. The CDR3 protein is CASSRESHTDTQYF. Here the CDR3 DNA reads TGTGCCAGCAGCCGCGAGAGTCACACAGATACGCAGTATTTT.

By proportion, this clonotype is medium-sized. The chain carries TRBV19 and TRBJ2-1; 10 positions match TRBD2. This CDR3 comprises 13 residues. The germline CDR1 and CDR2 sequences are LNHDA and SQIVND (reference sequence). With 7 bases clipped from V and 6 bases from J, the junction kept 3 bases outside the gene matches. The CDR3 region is CASKLAGTNEQFF. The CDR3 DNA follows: TGTGCCAGTAAACTAGCGGGAACCAATGAGCAGTTCTTC.

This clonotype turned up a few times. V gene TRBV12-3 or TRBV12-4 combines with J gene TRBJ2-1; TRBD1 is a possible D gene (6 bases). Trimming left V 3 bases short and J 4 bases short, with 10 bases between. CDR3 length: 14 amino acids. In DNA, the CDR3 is TGTGCCAGCAGTTTCGGGACACTATACAATGAGCAGTTCTTC. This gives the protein CASSFGTLYNEQFF.

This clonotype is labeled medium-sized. DNA of the CDR3: TGTGCCAGTACGACAGGGTTCCACGAGCAGTACTTC. Its translation is CASTTGFHEQYF. The gene calls are TRBV6-1 and TRBJ2-7; 7 bases fit TRBD1. Germline CDR1 reads MNHNS; CDR2 reads SASEGT. V was clipped by 9 bases and J by 5 bases; unmatched bases: 7. The CDR3 has 12 residues.

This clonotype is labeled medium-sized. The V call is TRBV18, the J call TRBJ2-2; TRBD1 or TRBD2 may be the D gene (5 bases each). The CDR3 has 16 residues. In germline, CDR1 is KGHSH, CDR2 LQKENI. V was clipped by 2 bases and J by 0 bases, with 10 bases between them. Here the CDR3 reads CASSPSRDANTGELFF. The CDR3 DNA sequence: TGTGCCAGCTCACCATCCAGGGACGCGAACACCGGGGAGCTGTTTTTT.

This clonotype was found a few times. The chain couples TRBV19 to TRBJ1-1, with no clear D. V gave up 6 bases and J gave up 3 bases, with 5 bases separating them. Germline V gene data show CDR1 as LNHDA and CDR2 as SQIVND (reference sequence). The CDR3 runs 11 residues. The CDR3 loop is CASRDYTEAFF. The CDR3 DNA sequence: TGTGCCAGTAGAGATTACACTGAAGCTTTCTTT.

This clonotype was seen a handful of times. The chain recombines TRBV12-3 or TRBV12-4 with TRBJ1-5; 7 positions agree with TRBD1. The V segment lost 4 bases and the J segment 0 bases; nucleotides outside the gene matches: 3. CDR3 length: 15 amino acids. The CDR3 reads CASSSGQNSNQPQHF. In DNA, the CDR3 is TGTGCCAGCAGTTCGGGACAGAATAGCAATCAGCCCCAGCATTTT.

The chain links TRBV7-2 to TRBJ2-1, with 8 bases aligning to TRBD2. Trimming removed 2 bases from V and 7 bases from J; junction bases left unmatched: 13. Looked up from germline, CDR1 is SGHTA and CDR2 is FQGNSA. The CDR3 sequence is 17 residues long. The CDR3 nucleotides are TGTGCCAGCAGCTTAACCCAATCTGGAGCGGGGGCTAATGAGCAGTTCTTC. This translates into CASSLTQSGAGANEQFF.

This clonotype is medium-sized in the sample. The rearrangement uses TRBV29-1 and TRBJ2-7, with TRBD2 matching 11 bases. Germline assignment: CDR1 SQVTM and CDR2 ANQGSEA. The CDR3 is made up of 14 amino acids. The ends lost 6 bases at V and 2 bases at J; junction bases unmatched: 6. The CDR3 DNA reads TGCAGCGTAGGAGGACTAGCGGGCGCCTACGAGCAGTACTTC. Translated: CSVGGLAGAYEQYF.

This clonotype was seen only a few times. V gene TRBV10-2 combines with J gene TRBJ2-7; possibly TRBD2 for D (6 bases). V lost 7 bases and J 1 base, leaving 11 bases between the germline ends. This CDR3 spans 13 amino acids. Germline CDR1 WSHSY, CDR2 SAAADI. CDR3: CASTPGGSYEQYF. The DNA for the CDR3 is TGCGCCAGCACTCCCGGGGGATCCTACGAGCAGTACTTC.

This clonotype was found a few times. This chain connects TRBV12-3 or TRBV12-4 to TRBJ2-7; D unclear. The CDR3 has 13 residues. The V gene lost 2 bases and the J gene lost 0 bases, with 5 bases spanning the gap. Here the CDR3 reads CASSLSSSYEQYF. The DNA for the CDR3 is TGTGCCAGCAGTTTAAGCAGCTCCTACGAGCAGTACTTC.

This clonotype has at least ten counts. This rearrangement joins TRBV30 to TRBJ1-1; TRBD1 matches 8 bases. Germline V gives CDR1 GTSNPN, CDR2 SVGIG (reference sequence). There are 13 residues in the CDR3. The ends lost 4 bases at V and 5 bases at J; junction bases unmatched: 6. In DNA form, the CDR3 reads TGTGCCTGGAACCGACAGGGGCGGACTGAAGCTTTCTTT. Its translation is CAWNRQGRTEAFF.

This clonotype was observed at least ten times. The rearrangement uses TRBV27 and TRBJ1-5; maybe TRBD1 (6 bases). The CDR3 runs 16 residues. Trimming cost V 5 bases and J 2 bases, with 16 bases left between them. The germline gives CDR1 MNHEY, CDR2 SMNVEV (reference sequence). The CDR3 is CASSPPGGSGNQPQHF. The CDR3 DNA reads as TGTGCCAGCAGTCCACCCGGGGGCAGTGGCAATCAGCCCCAGCATTTT.

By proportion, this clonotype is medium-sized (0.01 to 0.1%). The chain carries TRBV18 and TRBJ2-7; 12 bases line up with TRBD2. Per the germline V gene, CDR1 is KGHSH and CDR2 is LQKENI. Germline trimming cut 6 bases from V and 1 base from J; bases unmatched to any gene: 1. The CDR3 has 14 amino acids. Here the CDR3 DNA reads TGTGCCAGCTCCGGACTAGCGGGGTCCTACGAGCAGTACTTC. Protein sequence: CASSGLAGSYEQYF.